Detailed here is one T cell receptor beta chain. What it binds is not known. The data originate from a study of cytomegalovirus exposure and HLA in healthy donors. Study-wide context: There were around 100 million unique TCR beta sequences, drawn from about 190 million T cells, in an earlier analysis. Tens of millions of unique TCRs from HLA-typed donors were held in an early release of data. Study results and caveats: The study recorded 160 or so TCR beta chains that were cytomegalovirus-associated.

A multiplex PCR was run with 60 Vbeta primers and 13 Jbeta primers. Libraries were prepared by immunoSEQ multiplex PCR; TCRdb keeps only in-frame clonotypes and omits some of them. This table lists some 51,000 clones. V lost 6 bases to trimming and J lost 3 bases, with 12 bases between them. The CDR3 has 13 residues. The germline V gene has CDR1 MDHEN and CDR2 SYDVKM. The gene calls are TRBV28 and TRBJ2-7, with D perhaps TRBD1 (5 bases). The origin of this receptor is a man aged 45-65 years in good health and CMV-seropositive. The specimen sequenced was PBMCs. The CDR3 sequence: CASSSTENYEQYF. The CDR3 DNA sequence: TGTGCCAGCAGCTCGACAGAAAACTACGAGCAGTACTTC.